This is a list of T cell receptor beta chains from one sample in a study of cytomegalovirus exposure and HLA in healthy donors. The repertoire was sequenced with immunoSEQ multiplex PCR; TCRdb's copy has only in-frame clones and lacks some. The sample lists 150,000 to 200,000 clones, around 78% occurring once. Sequenced: PBMCs. The origin of the receptors is a man aged 35 to 55 in good health and CMV-seronegative. Both conserved end residues are part of each CDR3. Fields, in order: J gene, clone size, D gene, V gene, CDR3 protein, CDR3 DNA. The D gene is left open where the match is weak. A row's size may be missing; if present it is once, few, many or a size class.

J gene: TRBJ1-5
clone size: NA
D gene: NA
V gene: TRBV6-5
CDR3 protein: CASSPRSQPQHF
CDR3 DNA: TGTGCCAGCAGTCCCCGGAGTCAGCCCCAGCATTTT

J gene: TRBJ1-2
clone size: once
D gene: TRBD1
V gene: TRBV6-6
CDR3 protein: CASRGQGARLYGYTF
CDR3 DNA: TGTGCCAGCAGGGGACAGGGGGCAAGGCTCTATGGCTACACCTTC

J gene: TRBJ1-3
clone size: NA
D gene: NA
V gene: TRBV5-1
CDR3 protein: CASSLESGGNTIYF
CDR3 DNA: TGCGCCAGCAGCTTGGAATCAGGGGGAAACACCATATATTTT

J gene: TRBJ2-1
clone size: NA
D gene: TRBD2
V gene: TRBV9
CDR3 protein: CASSLSKTSSNNEQFF
CDR3 DNA: TGTGCCAGCAGCTTGTCGAAGACTAGCAGTAACAATGAGCAGTTCTTC

J gene: TRBJ2-1
clone size: NA
D gene: TRBD2
V gene: TRBV5-1
CDR3 protein: CASSFIAGGPGNEQFF
CDR3 DNA: TGCGCCAGCAGCTTCATAGCGGGAGGGCCTGGGAATGAGCAGTTCTTC

J gene: TRBJ1-2
clone size: few
D gene: NA
V gene: TRBV19
CDR3 protein: CASSTSTQGLLYYGYTF
CDR3 DNA: TGTGCCAGTAGTACCTCAACCCAAGGACTGCTGTACTATGGCTACACCTTC

J gene: TRBJ2-7
clone size: NA
D gene: NA
V gene: TRBV5-4
CDR3 protein: CASSLGGYEQYF
CDR3 DNA: TGTGCCAGCAGCTTGGGAGGCTACGAGCAGTACTTC

J gene: TRBJ2-7
clone size: NA
D gene: TRBD1
V gene: TRBV29-1
CDR3 protein: CSVTRTGHSYEQYF
CDR3 DNA: TGCAGCGTAACCCGGACAGGCCACTCCTACGAGCAGTACTTC

J gene: TRBJ2-2
clone size: NA
D gene: NA
V gene: TRBV5-1
CDR3 protein: CASSLARNTGELFF
CDR3 DNA: TGCGCCAGCAGCTTAGCTAGAAACACCGGGGAGCTGTTTTTT

J gene: TRBJ2-2
clone size: NA
D gene: NA
V gene: TRBV18
CDR3 protein: CASSDVLAEERTGELFF
CDR3 DNA: TGTGCCAGCTCCGATGTGTTAGCGGAGGAGCGGACCGGGGAGCTGTTTTTT

J gene: TRBJ2-1
clone size: NA
D gene: TRBD1
V gene: TRBV10-3
CDR3 protein: CAISESRPGQGNNEQFF
CDR3 DNA: TGTGCCATCAGTGAGTCTAGGCCGGGACAGGGTAACAATGAGCAGTTCTTC

J gene: TRBJ2-5
clone size: few
D gene: NA
V gene: TRBV5-8
CDR3 protein: CASSPRGRASETQYF
CDR3 DNA: TGTGCCAGCAGCCCGAGGGGGAGGGCCTCTGAGACCCAGTACTTC

J gene: TRBJ2-1
clone size: NA
D gene: TRBD2
V gene: TRBV18
CDR3 protein: CASSRAAGGYNEQFF
CDR3 DNA: TGTGCCAGCTCACGGGCAGCGGGAGGTTACAATGAGCAGTTCTTC

J gene: TRBJ2-1
clone size: NA
D gene: NA
V gene: TRBV6-1
CDR3 protein: CASNSLANNEQFF
CDR3 DNA: TGTGCCAGCAATTCACTAGCAAACAATGAGCAGTTCTTC

J gene: TRBJ2-7
clone size: NA
D gene: TRBD2
V gene: TRBV6-1
CDR3 protein: CASSDHREGYEQYF
CDR3 DNA: TGTGCCAGCAGTGACCACCGGGAGGGCTACGAGCAGTACTTC

J gene: TRBJ1-5
clone size: NA
D gene: NA
V gene: TRBV27
CDR3 protein: CASSGDGRGYQPQHF
CDR3 DNA: TGTGCCAGCAGTGGGGACGGCAGGGGCTATCAGCCCCAGCATTTT

J gene: TRBJ2-3
clone size: NA
D gene: NA
V gene: TRBV2
CDR3 protein: CASADTDTQYF
CDR3 DNA: TGTGCCAGCGCGGACACAGATACGCAGTATTTT

J gene: TRBJ1-1
clone size: NA
D gene: NA
V gene: TRBV18
CDR3 protein: CASSPDRGTEAFF
CDR3 DNA: TGTGCCAGCTCACCAGATCGCGGGACTGAAGCCTTCTTT

J gene: TRBJ2-1
clone size: NA
D gene: NA
V gene: TRBV30
CDR3 protein: CAWSVLIYNEQFF
CDR3 DNA: TGTGCCTGGAGTGTACTGATTTACAATGAGCAGTTCTTC

J gene: TRBJ2-7
clone size: NA
D gene: TRBD1
V gene: TRBV5-4
CDR3 protein: CASSLGGDRGSYEQYF
CDR3 DNA: TGTGCCAGCAGCTTGGGGGGGGACAGGGGGTCATACGAGCAGTACTTC

J gene: TRBJ2-1
clone size: NA
D gene: TRBD2
V gene: TRBV7-9
CDR3 protein: CSSSTSSGGWNEQFF
CDR3 DNA: TGTTCCAGCAGCACCTCTAGCGGGGGCTGGAATGAGCAGTTCTTC

J gene: TRBJ1-2
clone size: NA
D gene: NA
V gene: TRBV18
CDR3 protein: CASSPGGTNYGYTF
CDR3 DNA: TGTGCCAGCTCACCAGGGGGGACTAACTATGGCTACACCTTC

J gene: TRBJ1-2
clone size: NA
D gene: TRBD1
V gene: TRBV7-9
CDR3 protein: CSSSLSEGAVGYGYTF
CDR3 DNA: TGTTCCAGCAGCTTATCGGAGGGGGCTGTTGGCTATGGCTACACCTTC

J gene: TRBJ2-7
clone size: few
D gene: TRBD1
V gene: TRBV19
CDR3 protein: CARGTGRSYEQYF
CDR3 DNA: TGTGCCAGGGGGACAGGCCGCTCCTACGAGCAGTACTTC

J gene: TRBJ2-6
clone size: NA
D gene: NA
V gene: TRBV5-8
CDR3 protein: CASSFDISGANGLTF
CDR3 DNA: TGTGCCAGCAGCTTTGACATCTCTGGGGCCAACGGCCTGACTTTC

J gene: TRBJ2-5
clone size: NA
D gene: NA
V gene: TRBV5-6
CDR3 protein: CASSLREMSGETQYF
CDR3 DNA: TGTGCCAGCAGCTTGCGGGAGATGAGTGGGGAGACCCAGTACTTC

J gene: TRBJ2-1
clone size: NA
D gene: TRBD1
V gene: TRBV6-6
CDR3 protein: CASNSGTGRTEQFF
CDR3 DNA: TGTGCCAGCAACTCCGGGACAGGGCGGACTGAGCAGTTCTTC

J gene: TRBJ2-1
clone size: NA
D gene: TRBD2
V gene: TRBV9
CDR3 protein: CASSVSSGSTNYNEQFF
CDR3 DNA: TGTGCCAGCAGCGTAAGTAGCGGGAGTACAAACTACAATGAGCAGTTCTTC

J gene: TRBJ1-2
clone size: NA
D gene: NA
V gene: TRBV6-5
CDR3 protein: CASSYRRTLDYGYTF
CDR3 DNA: TGTGCCAGCAGTTACCGGAGGACCTTAGATTATGGCTACACCTTC

J gene: TRBJ1-2
clone size: NA
D gene: TRBD1
V gene: TRBV2
CDR3 protein: CASKGGQGAIGYTF
CDR3 DNA: TGTGCCAGCAAGGGGGGACAGGGGGCGATAGGCTACACCTTC

J gene: TRBJ1-2
clone size: NA
D gene: NA
V gene: TRBV7-9
CDR3 protein: CASSLGQSNYGYTF
CDR3 DNA: TGTGCCAGCAGCTTAGGACAGTCTAACTATGGCTACACCTTC

J gene: TRBJ2-7
clone size: few
D gene: TRBD1
V gene: TRBV27
CDR3 protein: CASSPGTGVTYEQYF
CDR3 DNA: TGTGCCAGCAGCCCTGGGACAGGGGTCACCTACGAGCAGTACTTC

J gene: TRBJ2-1
clone size: once
D gene: TRBD2
V gene: TRBV4-1
CDR3 protein: CASSQDGASGSRYNEQFF
CDR3 DNA: TGCGCCAGCAGCCAAGACGGGGCTAGCGGGAGTAGGTACAATGAGCAGTTCTTC

J gene: TRBJ2-1
clone size: once
D gene: NA
V gene: TRBV5-4
CDR3 protein: CASSILAGKTNEQFF
CDR3 DNA: TGTGCCAGCAGTATCTTGGCAGGGAAGACCAATGAGCAGTTCTTC

J gene: TRBJ2-1
clone size: NA
D gene: TRBD1
V gene: TRBV7-9
CDR3 protein: CASSPRQGAYEQFF
CDR3 DNA: TGTGCCAGCAGCCCCCGACAGGGGGCCTATGAGCAGTTCTTC

J gene: TRBJ1-1
clone size: NA
D gene: NA
V gene: TRBV27
CDR3 protein: CASSFSTGNTEAFF
CDR3 DNA: TGTGCCAGCAGTTTCTCAACAGGGAACACTGAAGCTTTCTTT

J gene: TRBJ2-1
clone size: NA
D gene: NA
V gene: TRBV6-6
CDR3 protein: CASSYPAGAGGNEQFF
CDR3 DNA: TGTGCCAGCAGTTACCCTGCGGGGGCAGGCGGCAATGAGCAGTTCTTC

J gene: TRBJ2-1
clone size: NA
D gene: NA
V gene: TRBV7-9
CDR3 protein: CASRIELDSVYNEQFF
CDR3 DNA: TGTGCCAGCAGGATAGAACTAGACTCCGTCTACAATGAGCAGTTCTTC